Listed below are T cell receptor beta chains from one sample, sequenced in a study of blood T cells in healthy people across ages. TCRdb processed the 5' RACE reads anew with MiXCR; each CDR3 protein has one entry. The data show 750,000 to 950,000 distinct CDR3 sequences, roughly 24% seen once. The same data also went into a second study, on T cells of mothers and their children.

What was sequenced was blood. These receptors were collected from a boy between 10 and 17 years old in good health. Each CDR3 is given with its conserved first and last residue. Each record gives: D gene, clone size, V gene, J gene, CDR3 protein, CDR3 DNA. D genes are given only for firm matches. Clone sizes are given selectively: once, few, many, or a class where the clone is expanded.

D gene: .; clone size: few; V gene: TRBV6-5; J gene: TRBJ2-2; CDR3 protein: CASIQNGELFF; CDR3 DNA: TGTGCCAGCATACAGAACGGGGAGCTGTTTTTT
D gene: TRBD2; clone size: .; V gene: TRBV5-5; J gene: TRBJ2-1; CDR3 protein: CASSLGGTSWNEQFF; CDR3 DNA: TGTGCCAGCAGCTTGGGCGGGACTAGCTGGAATGAGCAGTTCTTC
D gene: .; clone size: .; V gene: TRBV7-2; J gene: TRBJ1-4; CDR3 protein: CASSLEVRVGEKLFF; CDR3 DNA: TGTGCCAGCAGCTTAGAGGTCAGGGTGGGGGAAAAACTGTTTTTT
D gene: TRBD1; clone size: .; V gene: TRBV12-3/TRBV12-4; J gene: TRBJ1-1; CDR3 protein: CASRPSGQGRWAFF; CDR3 DNA: TGTGCCAGCAGACCGAGCGGACAGGGACGATGGGCTTTCTTT
D gene: TRBD1; clone size: .; V gene: TRBV7-2; J gene: TRBJ1-4; CDR3 protein: CASSRPLGQGRIEKLFF; CDR3 DNA: TGTGCCAGCAGCCGACCACTTGGACAGGGAAGGATTGAAAAACTGTTTTTT
D gene: TRBD1; clone size: .; V gene: TRBV6-4; J gene: TRBJ1-6; CDR3 protein: CANSGTDNSPLHF; CDR3 DNA: TGTGCCAACTCCGGGACAGATAATTCACCCCTCCACTTT
D gene: TRBD1; clone size: few; V gene: TRBV5-1; J gene: TRBJ2-7; CDR3 protein: CASGETGFDEQYF; CDR3 DNA: TGCGCCAGCGGAGAGACAGGGTTCGACGAGCAGTACTTC
D gene: .; clone size: few; V gene: TRBV12-5; J gene: TRBJ1-1; CDR3 protein: CASGSWGTEAFF; CDR3 DNA: TGTGCTAGTGGTTCCTGGGGAACTGAAGCTTTCTTT
D gene: TRBD2; clone size: .; V gene: TRBV27; J gene: TRBJ2-2; CDR3 protein: CASSPHGGTGGELFF; CDR3 DNA: TGTGCCAGCAGTCCCCACGGGGGGACGGGCGGGGAGCTGTTTTTT
D gene: .; clone size: few; V gene: TRBV6-2/TRBV6-3; J gene: TRBJ2-5; CDR3 protein: CASSYSSSGAETQYF; CDR3 DNA: TGTGCCAGCAGTTACTCGAGTAGCGGCGCGGAGACCCAGTACTTC
D gene: .; clone size: .; V gene: TRBV28; J gene: TRBJ2-7; CDR3 protein: CASNRLTYEQYF; CDR3 DNA: TGTGCCAGCAACCGATTAACCTACGAGCAGTACTTC
D gene: .; clone size: few; V gene: TRBV7-9; J gene: TRBJ1-5; CDR3 protein: CASSPGVGQPQHF; CDR3 DNA: TGTGCCAGCAGCCCCGGGGTGGGGCAGCCCCAGCATTTT
D gene: TRBD2; clone size: few; V gene: TRBV29-1; J gene: TRBJ2-5; CDR3 protein: CSVISRGGPQETQYF; CDR3 DNA: TGCAGCGTAATTTCGCGGGGGGGCCCCCAAGAGACCCAGTACTTC
D gene: .; clone size: few; V gene: TRBV3-1; J gene: TRBJ2-7; CDR3 protein: CASSQERGNYEQYF; CDR3 DNA: TGTGCCAGCAGCCAAGAAAGGGGAAATTACGAGCAGTACTTC
D gene: TRBD2; clone size: .; V gene: TRBV12-3/TRBV12-4; J gene: TRBJ2-1; CDR3 protein: CASSFLRGVLRDF; CDR3 DNA: TGTGCCAGCAGCTTCCTGCGGGGGGTCCTGCGAGACTTC
D gene: .; clone size: few; V gene: TRBV12-3/TRBV12-4; J gene: TRBJ2-1; CDR3 protein: CASSLGIGPNEQFF; CDR3 DNA: TGTGCCAGCAGTTTAGGGATCGGGCCAAATGAGCAGTTCTTC
D gene: TRBD2; clone size: many; V gene: TRBV7-3; J gene: TRBJ2-7; CDR3 protein: CASSQGASGSYEQYF; CDR3 DNA: TGTGCCAGCAGCCAAGGGGCTAGCGGCTCCTACGAGCAGTACTTC
D gene: .; clone size: few; V gene: TRBV6-2/TRBV6-3; J gene: TRBJ2-5; CDR3 protein: CASSSPYQETQYF; CDR3 DNA: TGTGCCAGCAGTTCCCCTTACCAAGAGACCCAGTACTTC
D gene: .; clone size: few; V gene: TRBV3-1; J gene: TRBJ1-5; CDR3 protein: CASSHENQPQHF; CDR3 DNA: TGTGCCAGCAGCCATGAAAATCAGCCCCAGCATTTT
D gene: TRBD1; clone size: .; V gene: TRBV7-8; J gene: TRBJ2-7; CDR3 protein: CASRFSRGDRGREQYF; CDR3 DNA: TGTGCCAGCAGGTTCTCCCGGGGAGACAGGGGGCGCGAGCAGTACTTC
D gene: .; clone size: .; V gene: TRBV20-1; J gene: TRBJ1-5; CDR3 protein: CSARDPADYSDQPQHF; CDR3 DNA: TGCAGTGCTAGAGATCCGGCAGACTATAGCGATCAGCCCCAGCATTTT
D gene: .; clone size: few; V gene: TRBV12-3/TRBV12-4; J gene: TRBJ2-5; CDR3 protein: CASSRGGCQETQYF; CDR3 DNA: TGTGCCAGCAGCCGTGGGGGGTGCCAAGAGACCCAGTACTTC
D gene: TRBD1; clone size: .; V gene: TRBV12-3/TRBV12-4; J gene: TRBJ1-3; CDR3 protein: CASSPTGHTIYF; CDR3 DNA: TGTGCCAGCAGCCCGACAGGGCACACCATATATTTT
D gene: .; clone size: .; V gene: TRBV5-5; J gene: TRBJ1-1; CDR3 protein: CASSLVGGKAFF; CDR3 DNA: TGTGCCAGCAGCTTGGTCGGGGGCAAAGCTTTCTTT
D gene: TRBD1; clone size: few; V gene: TRBV7-2; J gene: TRBJ1-1; CDR3 protein: CASSLGTGVSAFF; CDR3 DNA: TGTGCCAGCAGTTTGGGGACAGGGGTTTCGGCTTTCTTT
D gene: .; clone size: .; V gene: TRBV20-1; J gene: TRBJ2-5; CDR3 protein: CSAAREQQGETQYF; CDR3 DNA: TGCAGCGCCGCCCGGGAGCAACAGGGGGAGACCCAGTACTTC
D gene: .; clone size: .; V gene: TRBV11-2; J gene: TRBJ2-5; CDR3 protein: CASSLDSPSEITF; CDR3 DNA: TGTGCCAGCAGCTTAGATAGCCCAAGCGAAATTACCTTC
D gene: TRBD1; clone size: few; V gene: TRBV4-2; J gene: TRBJ1-2; CDR3 protein: CASSQEWGTGTNYGYTF; CDR3 DNA: TGTGCCAGCAGCCAAGAGTGGGGGACAGGGACTAACTATGGCTACACCTTC
D gene: .; clone size: .; V gene: TRBV29-1; J gene: TRBJ2-7; CDR3 protein: CSVRRGEAAEQYF; CDR3 DNA: TGCAGCGTTCGACGCGGAGAAGCGGCCGAGCAGTACTTC
D gene: .; clone size: few; V gene: TRBV2; J gene: TRBJ1-4; CDR3 protein: CASSEEDEKLFF; CDR3 DNA: TGTGCCAGCAGTGAAGAGGATGAAAAACTGTTTTTT
D gene: .; clone size: .; V gene: TRBV18; J gene: TRBJ2-2; CDR3 protein: CASSPISGEPNTGELFF; CDR3 DNA: TGTGCCAGCTCACCTATTTCCGGGGAACCGAACACCGGGGAGCTGTTTTTT
D gene: .; clone size: .; V gene: TRBV10-3; J gene: TRBJ2-3; CDR3 protein: CAISESDGARDTQYF; CDR3 DNA: TGTGCCATCAGTGAGTCCGATGGGGCGAGAGATACGCAGTATTTT